This record looks at one T cell receptor (beta chain) sequence and its context. Clones were read by immunoSEQ multiplex PCR, and TCRdb kept only the in-frame ones, dropping some. The table has some 130,000 clones, 90% to 95% seen once; the top ten hold 2.8%. CDR3 length equals 17 residues. J lost 0 bases, V lost 1 base, and 8 bases had no gene match. CDR1 and CDR2 from the germline V gene are SQVTM and ANQGSEA. This specimen belongs to a study of T cell responses to AZD1222 COVID-19 vaccine. This TCR was sampled from an adult in good health. The sequenced sample was peripheral blood, obtained on day 0 of AZD1222 vaccination. The chain couples TRBV29-1 to TRBJ2-2, with 7 bases identical to TRBD2. The CDR3 DNA follows: TGCAGCGTTGAAGGTCGCGGGAGCCTCGCGAACACCGGGGAGCTGTTTTTT. Residues: CSVEGRGSLANTGELFF.